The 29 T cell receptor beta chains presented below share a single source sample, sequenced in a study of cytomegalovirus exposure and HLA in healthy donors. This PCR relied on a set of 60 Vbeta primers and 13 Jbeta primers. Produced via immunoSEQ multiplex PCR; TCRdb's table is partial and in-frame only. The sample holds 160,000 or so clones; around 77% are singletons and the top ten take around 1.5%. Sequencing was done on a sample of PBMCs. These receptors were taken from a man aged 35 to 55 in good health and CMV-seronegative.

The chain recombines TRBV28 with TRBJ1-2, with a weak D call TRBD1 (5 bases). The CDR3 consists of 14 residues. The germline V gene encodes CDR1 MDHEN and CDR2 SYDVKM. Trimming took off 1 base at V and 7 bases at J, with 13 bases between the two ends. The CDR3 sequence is CASSLYRGKGGYTF. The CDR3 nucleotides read TGTGCCAGCAGTTTATATCGGGGGAAGGGTGGCTACACCTTC.

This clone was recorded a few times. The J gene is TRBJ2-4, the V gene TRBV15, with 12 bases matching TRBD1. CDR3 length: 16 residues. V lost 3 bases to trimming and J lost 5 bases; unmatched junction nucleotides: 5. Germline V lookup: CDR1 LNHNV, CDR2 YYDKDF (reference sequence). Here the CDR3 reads CATSRGTGGGENIQYF. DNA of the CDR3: TGTGCCACCAGCAGGGGGACAGGGGGCGGCGAAAACATTCAGTACTTC. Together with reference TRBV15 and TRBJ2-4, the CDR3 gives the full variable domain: DAMVIQNPRYQVTQFGKPVTLSCSQTLNHNVMYWYQQKSSQAPKLLFHYYDKDFNNEADTPDNFQSRRPNTSFCFLDIRSPGLGDTAMYLCATSRGTGGGENIQYFGAGTRLSVL.

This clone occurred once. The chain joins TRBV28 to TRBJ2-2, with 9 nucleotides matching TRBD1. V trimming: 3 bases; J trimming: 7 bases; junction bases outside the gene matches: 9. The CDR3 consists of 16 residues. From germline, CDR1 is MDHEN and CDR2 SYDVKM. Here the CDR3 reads CASSFLTGGSVGELFF. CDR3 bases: TGTGCCAGCAGTTTCTTGACAGGGGGTTCCGTCGGGGAGCTGTTTTTT.

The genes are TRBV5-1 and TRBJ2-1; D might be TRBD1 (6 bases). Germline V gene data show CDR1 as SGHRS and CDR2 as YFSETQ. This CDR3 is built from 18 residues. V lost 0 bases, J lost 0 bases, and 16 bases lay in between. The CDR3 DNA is TGCGCCAGCAGCTTGGAGGGGGTAGGGTCGAGCTCCTACAATGAGCAGTTCTTC. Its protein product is CASSLEGVGSSSYNEQFF.

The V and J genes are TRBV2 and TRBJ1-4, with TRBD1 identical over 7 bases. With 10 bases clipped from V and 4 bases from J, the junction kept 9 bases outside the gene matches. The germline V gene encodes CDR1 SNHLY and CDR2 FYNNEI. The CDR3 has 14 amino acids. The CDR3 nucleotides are TGTGCCACCAACGCAGGGGGGCTTAATGAAAAACTGTTTTTT. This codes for CATNAGGLNEKLFF.

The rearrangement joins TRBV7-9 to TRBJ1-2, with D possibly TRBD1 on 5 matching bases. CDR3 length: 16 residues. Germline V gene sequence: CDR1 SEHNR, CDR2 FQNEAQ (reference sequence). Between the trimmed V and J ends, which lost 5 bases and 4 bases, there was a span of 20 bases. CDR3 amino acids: CASSVMGGAGSYGYTF. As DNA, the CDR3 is TGTGCCAGCAGCGTGATGGGGGGAGCAGGAAGCTATGGCTACACCTTC. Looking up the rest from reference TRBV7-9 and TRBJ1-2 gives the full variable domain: DTGVSQNPRHKITKRGQNVTFRCDPISEHNRLYWYRQTLGQGPEFLTYFQNEAQLEKSRLLSDRFSAERPKGSFSTLEIQRTEQGDSAMYLCASSVMGGAGSYGYTFGSGTRLTVV.

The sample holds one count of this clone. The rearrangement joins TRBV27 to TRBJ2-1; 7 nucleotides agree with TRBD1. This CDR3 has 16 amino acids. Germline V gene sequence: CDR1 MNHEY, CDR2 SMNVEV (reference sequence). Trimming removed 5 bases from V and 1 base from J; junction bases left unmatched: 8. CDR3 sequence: CASSPPGRGSYNEQFF. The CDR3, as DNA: TGTGCCAGCAGTCCCCCGGGCAGGGGGTCCTACAATGAGCAGTTCTTC.

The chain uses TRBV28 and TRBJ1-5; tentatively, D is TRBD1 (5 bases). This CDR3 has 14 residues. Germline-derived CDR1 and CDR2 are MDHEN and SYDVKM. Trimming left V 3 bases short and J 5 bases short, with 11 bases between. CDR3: CASSFAGVDQPQHF. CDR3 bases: TGTGCCAGCAGTTTTGCGGGGGTGGATCAGCCCCAGCATTTT.

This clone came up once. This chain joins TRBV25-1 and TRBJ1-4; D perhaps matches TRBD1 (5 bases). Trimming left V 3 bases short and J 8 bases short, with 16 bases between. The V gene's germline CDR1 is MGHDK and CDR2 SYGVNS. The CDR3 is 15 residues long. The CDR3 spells CASSDLRVVEEKLFF. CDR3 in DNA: TGTGCCAGCAGTGACCTCAGGGTAGTAGAAGAAAAACTGTTTTTT.

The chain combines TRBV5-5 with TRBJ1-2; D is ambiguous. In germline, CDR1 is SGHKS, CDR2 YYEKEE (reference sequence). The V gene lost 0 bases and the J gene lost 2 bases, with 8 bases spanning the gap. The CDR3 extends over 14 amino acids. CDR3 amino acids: CASSLGTGNYGYTF. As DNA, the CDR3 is TGTGCCAGCAGCTTGGGGACGGGGAACTATGGCTACACCTTC.

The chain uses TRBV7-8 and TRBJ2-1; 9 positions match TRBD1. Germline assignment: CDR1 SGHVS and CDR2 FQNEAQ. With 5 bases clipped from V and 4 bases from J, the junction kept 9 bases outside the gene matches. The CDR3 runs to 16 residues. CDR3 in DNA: TGTGCCAGCAGCCCGACCGGGACAGGGATTTACAATGAGCAGTTCTTC. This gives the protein CASSPTGTGIYNEQFF. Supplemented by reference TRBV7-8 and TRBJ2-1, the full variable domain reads GAGVSQSPRYKVAKRGQDVALRCDPISGHVSLFWYQQALGQGPEFLTYFQNEAQLDKSGLPSDRFFAERPEGSVSTLKIQRTQQEDSAVYLCASSPTGTGIYNEQFFGPGTRLTVL.

The CDR3 loop is CASSPPQGSGELFF. For the CDR3, the DNA is TGTGCCAGCAGCCCACCCCAGGGGTCCGGGGAGCTGTTTTTT. The V call is TRBV7-9, the J call TRBJ2-2, with D possibly TRBD1 on 6 matching bases. V lost 5 bases to trimming and J lost 6 bases, with 13 bases between them. The CDR3 runs to 14 residues. Germline CDR1 reads SEHNR; CDR2 reads FQNEAQ (reference sequence).

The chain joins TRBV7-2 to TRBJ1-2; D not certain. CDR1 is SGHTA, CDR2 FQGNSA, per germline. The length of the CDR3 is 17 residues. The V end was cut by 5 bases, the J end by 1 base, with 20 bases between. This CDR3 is CASSDLERATLNYGYTF. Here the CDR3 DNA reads TGTGCCAGCAGCGACTTGGAGCGGGCAACCCTTAACTATGGCTACACCTTC.

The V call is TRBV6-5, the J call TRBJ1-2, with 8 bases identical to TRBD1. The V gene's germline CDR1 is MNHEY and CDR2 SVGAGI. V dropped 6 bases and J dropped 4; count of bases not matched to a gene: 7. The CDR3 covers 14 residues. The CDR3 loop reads CASSSQGAGYGYTF. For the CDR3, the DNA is TGTGCCAGCAGCTCCCAGGGGGCCGGCTATGGCTACACCTTC.

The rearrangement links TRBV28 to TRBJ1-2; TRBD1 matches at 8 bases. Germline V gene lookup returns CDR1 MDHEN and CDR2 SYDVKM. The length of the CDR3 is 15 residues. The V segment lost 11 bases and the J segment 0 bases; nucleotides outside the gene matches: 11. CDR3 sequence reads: CAGGQGAQANYGYTF. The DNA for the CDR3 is TGTGCCGGGGGGCAGGGGGCCCAAGCTAACTATGGCTACACCTTC.

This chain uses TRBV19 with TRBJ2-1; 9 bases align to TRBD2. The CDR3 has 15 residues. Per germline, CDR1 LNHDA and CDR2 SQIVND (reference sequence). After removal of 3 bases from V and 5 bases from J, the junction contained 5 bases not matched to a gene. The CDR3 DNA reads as TGTGCCAGTAGTATGAATAGCGGGAGTAACAATGAGCAGTTCTTC. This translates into CASSMNSGSNNEQFF.

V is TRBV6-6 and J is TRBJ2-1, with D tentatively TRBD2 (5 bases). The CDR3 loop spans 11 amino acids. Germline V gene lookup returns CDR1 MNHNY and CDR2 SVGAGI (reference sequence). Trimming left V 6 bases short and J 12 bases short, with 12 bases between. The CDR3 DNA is TGTGCCAGCAGGTCAGCGGACTCGCAGTTCTTC. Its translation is CASRSADSQFF.

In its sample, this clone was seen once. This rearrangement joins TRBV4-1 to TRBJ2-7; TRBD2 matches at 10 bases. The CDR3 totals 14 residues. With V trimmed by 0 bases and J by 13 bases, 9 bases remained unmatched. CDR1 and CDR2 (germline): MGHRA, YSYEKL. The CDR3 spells CASSQDQTSGIIYV. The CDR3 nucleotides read TGCGCCAGCAGCCAAGATCAAACTAGCGGGATCATATACGTC.

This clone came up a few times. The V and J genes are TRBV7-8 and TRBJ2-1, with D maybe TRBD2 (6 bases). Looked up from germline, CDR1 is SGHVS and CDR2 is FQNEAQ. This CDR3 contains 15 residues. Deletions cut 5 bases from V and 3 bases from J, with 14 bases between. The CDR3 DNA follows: TGTGCCAGCAGCCTCGGGACTGCCAACTACAATGAGCAGTTCTTC. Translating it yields CASSLGTANYNEQFF.

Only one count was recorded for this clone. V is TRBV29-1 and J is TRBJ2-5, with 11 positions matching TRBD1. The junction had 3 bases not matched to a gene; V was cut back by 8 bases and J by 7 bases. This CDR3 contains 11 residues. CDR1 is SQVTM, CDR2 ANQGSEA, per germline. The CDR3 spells CSPGTGGTQYF. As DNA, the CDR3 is TGCAGCCCCGGGACAGGGGGGACCCAGTACTTC.

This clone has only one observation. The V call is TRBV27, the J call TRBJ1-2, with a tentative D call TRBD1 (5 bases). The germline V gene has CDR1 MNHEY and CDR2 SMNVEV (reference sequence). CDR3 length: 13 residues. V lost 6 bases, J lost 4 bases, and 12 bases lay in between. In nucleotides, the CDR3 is TGTGCCAGCAGCCCCAGGGTTGGCTATGGCTACACCTTC. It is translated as CASSPRVGYGYTF.

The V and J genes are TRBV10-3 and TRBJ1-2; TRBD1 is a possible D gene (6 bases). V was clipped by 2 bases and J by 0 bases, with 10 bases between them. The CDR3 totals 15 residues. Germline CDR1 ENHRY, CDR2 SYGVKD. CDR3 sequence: CAISEGTGTNYGYTF. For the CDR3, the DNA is TGTGCCATCAGTGAGGGAACAGGGACTAACTATGGCTACACCTTC.

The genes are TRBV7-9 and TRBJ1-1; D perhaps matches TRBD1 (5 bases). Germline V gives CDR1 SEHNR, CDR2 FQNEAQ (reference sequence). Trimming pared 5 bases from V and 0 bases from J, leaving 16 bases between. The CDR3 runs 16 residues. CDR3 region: CASSVRYRSMNTEAFF. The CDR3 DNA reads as TGTGCCAGCAGCGTTAGGTACAGGAGCATGAACACTGAAGCTTTCTTT.

The CDR3 is CASSSPGQGTGELFF. DNA of the CDR3: TGCGCCAGCAGCTCGCCGGGACAGGGAACCGGGGAGCTGTTTTTT. The chain couples TRBV5-1 to TRBJ2-2; 9 nucleotides match TRBD1. Losses at the gene ends were 3 bases for V and 5 bases for J; bases not matched to a gene: 5. This CDR3 is 15 amino acids long. CDR1 is SGHRS and CDR2 is YFSETQ in the germline V gene.

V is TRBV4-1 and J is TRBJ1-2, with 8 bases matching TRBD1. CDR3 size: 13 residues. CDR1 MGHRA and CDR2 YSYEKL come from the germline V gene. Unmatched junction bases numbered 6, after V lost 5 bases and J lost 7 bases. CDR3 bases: TGCGCCAGCAGCGGAGGACAGGGCGGTGGCTACACCTTC. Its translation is CASSGGQGGGYTF.

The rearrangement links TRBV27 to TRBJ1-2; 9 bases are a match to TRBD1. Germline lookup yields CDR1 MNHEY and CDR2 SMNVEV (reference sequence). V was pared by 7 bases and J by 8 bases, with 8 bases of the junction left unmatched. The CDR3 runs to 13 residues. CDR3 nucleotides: TGTGCCAGCACATCCGGGACAGGGAACGGCTACACCTTC. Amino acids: CASTSGTGNGYTF.

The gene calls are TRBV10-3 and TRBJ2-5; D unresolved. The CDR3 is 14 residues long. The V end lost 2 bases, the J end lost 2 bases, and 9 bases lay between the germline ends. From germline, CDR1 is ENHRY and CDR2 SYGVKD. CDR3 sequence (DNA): TGTGCCATCAGTGAGGGAGCACTACAAGAGACCCAGTACTTC. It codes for CAISEGALQETQYF.

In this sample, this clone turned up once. The CDR3 spells CASSLEGSRAEETQYF. In DNA, the CDR3 is TGCGCCAGCAGCTTGGAGGGGTCCCGGGCCGAAGAGACCCAGTACTTC. The chain carries TRBV5-1 and TRBJ2-5; possibly TRBD1 for D (5 bases). Germline assignment: CDR1 SGHRS and CDR2 YFSETQ. The ends were cut back, 0 bases at V and 3 bases at J, with 15 bases in the middle. The CDR3 contains 16 residues.

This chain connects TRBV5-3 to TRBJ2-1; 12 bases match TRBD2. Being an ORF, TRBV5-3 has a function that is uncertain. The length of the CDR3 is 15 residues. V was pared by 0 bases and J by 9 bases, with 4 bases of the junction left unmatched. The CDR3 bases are TGTGCCAGAAGCTTGGGACTAGCGGGAGTAGGTGAGCAGTTCTTC. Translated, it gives CARSLGLAGVGEQFF.